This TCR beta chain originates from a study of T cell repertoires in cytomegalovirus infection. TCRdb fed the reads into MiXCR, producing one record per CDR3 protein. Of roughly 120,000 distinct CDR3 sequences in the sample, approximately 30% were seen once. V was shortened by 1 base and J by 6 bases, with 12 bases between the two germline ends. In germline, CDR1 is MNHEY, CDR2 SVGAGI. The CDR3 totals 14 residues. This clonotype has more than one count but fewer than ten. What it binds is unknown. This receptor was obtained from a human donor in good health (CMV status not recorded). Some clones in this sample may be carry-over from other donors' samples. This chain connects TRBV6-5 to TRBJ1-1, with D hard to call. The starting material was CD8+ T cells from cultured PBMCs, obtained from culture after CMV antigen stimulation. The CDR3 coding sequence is TGTGCCAGCAGTTACTTAACCCCGAGGGCTGAAGCTTTCTTT. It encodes CASSYLTPRAEAFF.